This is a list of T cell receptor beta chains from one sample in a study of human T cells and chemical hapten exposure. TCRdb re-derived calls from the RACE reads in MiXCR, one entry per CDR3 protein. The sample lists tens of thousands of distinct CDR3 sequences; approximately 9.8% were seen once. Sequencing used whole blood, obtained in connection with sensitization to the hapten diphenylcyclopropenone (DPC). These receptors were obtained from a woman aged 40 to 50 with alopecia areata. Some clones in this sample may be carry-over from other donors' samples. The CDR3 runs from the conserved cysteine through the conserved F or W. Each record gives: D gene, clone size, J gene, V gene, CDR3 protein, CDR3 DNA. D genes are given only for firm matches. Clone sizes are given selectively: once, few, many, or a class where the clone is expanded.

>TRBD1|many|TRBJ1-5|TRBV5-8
CASRTSGTGPLWPQHF
TGTGCCAGCCGGACCTCCGGGACAGGGCCCTTATGGCCCCAGCATTTT
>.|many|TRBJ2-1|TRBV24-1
CATSRPGASYNEQFF
TGTGCCACGAGTCGGCCAGGGGCTTCCTACAATGAGCAGTTCTTC
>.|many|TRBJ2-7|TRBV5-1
CASSLETGGARYF
TGCGCCAGCAGCTTGGAAACCGGGGGAGCACGCTACTTC
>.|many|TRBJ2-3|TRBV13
CASSFGAATQYF
TGTGCCAGCAGCTTCGGAGCAGCTACGCAGTATTTT
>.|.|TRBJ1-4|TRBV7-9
CASSAFRTTNEKLFF
TGTGCCAGCAGCGCCTTCAGAACAACTAATGAAAAACTGTTTTTT
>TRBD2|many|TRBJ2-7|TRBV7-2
CASSLSSGGSYEQYF
TGTGCCAGCAGCTTATCTAGCGGGGGGTCCTACGAGCAGTACTTC
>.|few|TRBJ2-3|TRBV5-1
CASRMAPRDTQYF
TGCGCCAGCAGAATGGCTCCTAGGGATACGCAGTATTTT
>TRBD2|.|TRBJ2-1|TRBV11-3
CASSFLAGGHEQFF
TGTGCCAGCAGCTTTCTAGCGGGGGGTCATGAGCAGTTCTTC
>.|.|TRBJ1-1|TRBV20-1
CSAREGAGYTEAFF
TGCAGTGCTAGAGAGGGCGCGGGGTACACTGAAGCTTTCTTT
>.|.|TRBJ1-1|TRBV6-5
CASSYSPGTEAFF
TGTGCCAGCAGTTACTCCCCGGGGACTGAAGCTTTCTTT
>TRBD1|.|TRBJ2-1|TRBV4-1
CASSPPRWDRGVDYNEQFF
TGCGCCAGCAGCCCTCCTCGATGGGACAGGGGCGTGGACTACAATGAGCAGTTCTTC
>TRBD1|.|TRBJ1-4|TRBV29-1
CSTKDRGTEKLFF
TGCAGCACCAAGGACAGGGGGACCGAAAAACTGTTTTTT
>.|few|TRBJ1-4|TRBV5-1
CASSPGGTTNEKLFF
TGCGCCAGCAGCCCGGGTGGGACAACTAATGAAAAACTGTTTTTT
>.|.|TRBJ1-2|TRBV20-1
CSARAGTDIGGYTF
TGCAGTGCTAGAGCCGGGACGGACATCGGGGGCTACACCTTC
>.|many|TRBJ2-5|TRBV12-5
CASGTGPRGTQYF
TGTGCTAGTGGTACTGGACCTCGAGGGACCCAGTACTTC
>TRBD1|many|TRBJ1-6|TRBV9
CASSRDRATPLHF
TGTGCCAGCAGCAGGGACAGGGCGACACCCCTCCACTTT
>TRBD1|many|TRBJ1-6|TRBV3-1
CASSRGDRARSPLHF
TGTGCCAGCAGCCGAGGGGACAGGGCGAGATCACCCCTCCACTTT
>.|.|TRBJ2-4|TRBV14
CASSQGGSINQNIQYF
TGTGCCAGCAGCCAAGGGGGAAGTATTAATCAAAACATTCAGTACTTC
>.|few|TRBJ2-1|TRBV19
CASSEGRAARNEQFF
TGTGCCAGCAGTGAGGGTAGGGCGGCTAGAAATGAGCAGTTCTTC
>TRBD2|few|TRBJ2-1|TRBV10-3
CAISESRGGFNNEQFF
TGTGCCATCAGTGAGTCTCGGGGGGGCTTTAACAATGAGCAGTTCTTC
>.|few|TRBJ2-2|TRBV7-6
CASSRKANTGELFF
TGTGCCAGCAGCCGCAAAGCGAACACCGGGGAGCTGTTTTTT
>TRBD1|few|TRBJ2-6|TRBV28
CASSTPAGGHGANVLTF
TGTGCCAGCAGCACCCCCGCAGGGGGCCATGGGGCCAACGTCCTGACTTTC
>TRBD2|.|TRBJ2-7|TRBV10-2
CASTGTSSNYEQYF
TGCGCCAGCACTGGGACTAGCAGTAACTACGAGCAGTACTTC
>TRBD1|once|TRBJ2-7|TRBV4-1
CASSQPTGGNYEQYF
TGCGCCAGCAGCCAACCGACAGGGGGAAACTACGAGCAGTACTTC
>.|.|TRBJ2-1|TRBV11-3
CASSLGGRNEQFF
TGTGCCAGCAGCTTAGGGGGCCGTAATGAGCAGTTCTTC
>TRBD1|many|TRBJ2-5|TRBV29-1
CSARQGAETQYF
TGCAGCGCACGACAGGGGGCAGAGACCCAGTACTTC
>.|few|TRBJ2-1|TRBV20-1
CSARDLGGAGYNEQFF
TGCAGTGCTAGAGATCTAGGGGGAGCGGGATACAATGAGCAGTTCTTC
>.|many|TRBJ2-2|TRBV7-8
CASSLRTGELFF
TGTGCCAGCAGCCTCCGCACCGGGGAGCTGTTTTTT